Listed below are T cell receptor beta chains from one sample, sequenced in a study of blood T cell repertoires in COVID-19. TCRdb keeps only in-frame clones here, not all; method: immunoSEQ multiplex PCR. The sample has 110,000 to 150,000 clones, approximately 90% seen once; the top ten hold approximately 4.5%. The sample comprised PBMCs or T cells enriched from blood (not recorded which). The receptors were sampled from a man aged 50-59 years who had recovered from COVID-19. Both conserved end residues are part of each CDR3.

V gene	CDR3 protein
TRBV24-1	CATSDRDSYGYTF
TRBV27	CASSLGQAYNSPLHF
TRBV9	CASSHNRGSGNTIYF
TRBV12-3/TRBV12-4	CASSPAYTIYF
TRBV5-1	CASSFITGADGYTF
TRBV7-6	CASSPRSSYNSPLHF
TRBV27	CASSTRTGRSYTF
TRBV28	CASSLFQFGTGEYEQYF
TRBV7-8	CASSLVFSGSYNEQFF
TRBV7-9	CASSPFQGEYTEAFF
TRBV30	CAWSAGTAGGNTIYF
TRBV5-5	CASSYRAYYGYTF
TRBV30	CAWDKESSYNEQFF
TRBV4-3	CASSRDGLAGDGDEQFF
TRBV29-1	CSVEDRRETQYF
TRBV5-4	CASSPGTDDNSPLHF
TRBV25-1	CASSDLWGGGAFF
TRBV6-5	CASSYGGENTIYF
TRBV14	CASSFRTGGNTIYF
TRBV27	CASSLSMAADTQYF
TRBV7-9	CASSLAGDTEAFF
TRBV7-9	CASITSGANGELFF
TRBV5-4	CASSFRQNLNTEAFF
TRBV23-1	CASSQSRAGATMGNEKLFF
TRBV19	CASSKGSRDRGNQPQHF
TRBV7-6	CASSLGTGGHRNTIYF
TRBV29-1	CSVEGTGTGYTF
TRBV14	CASSQLTGPRYGYTF
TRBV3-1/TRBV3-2	CASSHVRGDRERWDYGYTF
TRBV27	CASSLRPSRASNQPQHF
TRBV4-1	CASSQDTVSRGGYGYTF
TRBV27	CASSLYRDSYSGANVLTF
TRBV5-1	CASSPGNLAYNEQFF
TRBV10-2	CASSLASSYEQYF
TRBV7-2	CASSLSGGGCYGYTF
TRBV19	CASSTTSGGALGPDTQYF
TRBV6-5	CASSYGGQGPYGYTF
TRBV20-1	CSASTLADIWDTQYF
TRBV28	CASSGSTYGYTF
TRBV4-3	CASSQVPGGESLEQFF
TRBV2	CASSGQQGALRNEQFF
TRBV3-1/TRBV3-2	CASSQGGEAFF
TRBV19	CASTALLPHQPQHF